A single sample gave rise to the 17 T cell receptor beta chains below, sequenced in a study of PD-L1 blockade in urothelial cancer. The time point denotes: pretreatment peripheral blood. Produced via immunoSEQ multiplex PCR; TCRdb's table is partial and in-frame only. This sample has tens of thousands of clones, with approximately 86% found just once. The input for sequencing was PBMCs, taken around atezolizumab (anti-PD-L1) treatment. These receptors were obtained from a man in his sixties with urothelial cancer.

The chain has TRBV10-2 and TRBJ2-1, with D possibly TRBD2 on 6 matching bases. Trimming took off 3 bases at V and 6 bases at J, with 12 bases between the two ends. This CDR3 has 14 amino acids. The V gene's germline CDR1 is WSHSY and CDR2 SAAADI. The CDR3 is CASSDPGTSNEQFF. The CDR3 DNA sequence: TGCGCCAGCAGTGATCCCGGGACTTCCAATGAGCAGTTCTTC.

V is TRBV11-1 and J is TRBJ1-2; D is ambiguous. The CDR3 totals 13 residues. Germline V CDR1 and CDR2: SGHAT, FQDESV (reference sequence). The V end lost 1 base, the J end lost 3 bases, and 6 bases lay between the germline ends. The chain's CDR3 is CASSLERDYGYTF. As DNA, the CDR3 is TGTGCCAGCAGCTTAGAGAGGGACTATGGCTACACCTTC.

The DNA for the CDR3 is TGTGCCAGCAGCTTAGCGACAGGGAGCATAGTCTCTGGAAACACCATATATTTT. The encoded protein is CASSLATGSIVSGNTIYF. The rearrangement joins TRBV7-2 to TRBJ1-3; 7 nucleotides agree with TRBD1. The CDR3 is made up of 18 amino acids. The germline CDR1 and CDR2 sequences are SGHTA and FQGNSA. The J segment lost 0 bases and the V segment lost 0 bases, leaving 8 bases of the junction unmatched.

The chain employs TRBV18 and TRBJ1-2; D is ambiguous. CDR3 length equals 14 residues. V was clipped by 2 bases and J by 2 bases, with 9 bases between them. Germline loops: CDR1 KGHSH, CDR2 LQKENI. The CDR3 spells CASSPEERNYGYTF. In nucleotides, the CDR3 is TGTGCCAGCTCACCAGAGGAGAGAAACTATGGCTACACCTTC.

The V and J genes are TRBV5-1 and TRBJ1-1; a possible D gene is TRBD1 (5 bases). This CDR3 spans 15 amino acids. Germline CDR1 and CDR2: SGHRS and YFSETQ. Trimming cost V 4 bases and J 3 bases, with 16 bases left between them. The CDR3 DNA reads TGCGCCAGCAGCCCTGGGGCGGGGATGGACACTGAAGCTTTCTTT. Encoded protein: CASSPGAGMDTEAFF.

The rearrangement joins TRBV5-1 to TRBJ2-3; the match to TRBD2 covers 7 bases. Per the germline V gene, CDR1 is SGHRS and CDR2 is YFSETQ. With 2 bases clipped from V and 1 base from J, the junction kept 4 bases outside the gene matches. This CDR3 contains 15 residues. CDR3 sequence reads: CASSFGGFGTDTQYF. The CDR3 coding sequence is TGCGCCAGCAGCTTCGGGGGGTTCGGCACAGATACGCAGTATTTT.

The chain carries TRBV15 and TRBJ1-6; 8 bases are shared with TRBD1. V was clipped by 0 bases and J by 7 bases; unmatched bases: 5. Germline V gene sequence: CDR1 LNHNV, CDR2 YYDKDF (reference sequence). The CDR3 contains 16 residues. CDR3 in DNA: TGTGCCACCAGCAGAGATAGCAGACAGGGGAATTCACCCCTCCACTTT. Translation: CATSRDSRQGNSPLHF.

This rearrangement joins TRBV11-2 to TRBJ1-4, with 7 bases lining up with TRBD1. The V and J ends lost 5 bases and 4 bases, in that order; junction bases with no gene match: 10. The CDR3 totals 16 residues. Germline loops: CDR1 SGHAT, CDR2 FQNNGV. The CDR3 nucleotides read TGTGCCAGCAGCCCCACGACAGGGTCTAGTAATGAAAAACTGTTTTTT. It translates to CASSPTTGSSNEKLFF.

This CDR3 reads CASSPSTNTGELFF. The DNA for the CDR3 is TGTGCCAGCAGCCCTAGTACCAACACCGGGGAGCTGTTTTTT. The rearrangement links TRBV7-3 to TRBJ2-2; D gene unclear. CDR3 length equals 14 residues. Per germline, CDR1 SGHTA and CDR2 FQGTGA. V lost 5 bases and J 2 bases, leaving 9 bases between the germline ends.

The chain has TRBV4-3 and TRBJ2-3, with 9 bases aligning to TRBD1. With 2 bases clipped from V and 0 bases from J, the junction kept 9 bases outside the gene matches. CDR1 is LGHNA, CDR2 YSLEER, per germline. The CDR3 runs to 18 residues. CDR3 region: CASSQLTGGFLSTDTQYF. The CDR3 DNA is TGCGCCAGCAGCCAATTGACAGGGGGGTTCCTAAGCACAGATACGCAGTATTTT.

The CDR3: CASSLGQSVEAFF. The DNA for the CDR3 is TGCGCCAGCAGCCTGGGACAGAGCGTTGAAGCTTTCTTT. The chain uses TRBV5-1 and TRBJ1-1, with TRBD1 matching over 7 bases. CDR3 length equals 13 residues. Germline loops: CDR1 SGHRS, CDR2 YFSETQ. The J segment lost 7 bases and the V segment lost 4 bases, leaving 7 bases of the junction unmatched.

V usage is TRBV19 and J usage is TRBJ2-2; TRBD2 agrees at 8 bases. V was clipped by 6 bases and J by 4 bases; unmatched bases: 10. The CDR3 is 16 amino acids. Germline CDR1 and CDR2: LNHDA and SQIVND (reference sequence). The CDR3 DNA sequence: TGTGCCAGTAGCGCCGGACTAGCAAGCTTCACCGGGGAGCTGTTTTTT. This translates into CASSAGLASFTGELFF.

The chain joins TRBV7-8 to TRBJ2-2, with 10 bases matching TRBD2. The germline V gene has CDR1 SGHVS and CDR2 FQNEAQ. This CDR3 is built from 18 residues. With V trimmed by 5 bases and J by 0 bases, 9 bases remained unmatched. The CDR3 protein is CASSIRLAGYTNTGELFF. In nucleotides, the CDR3 is TGTGCCAGCAGCATCCGACTAGCGGGCTACACGAACACCGGGGAGCTGTTTTTT.

The gene calls are TRBV27 and TRBJ2-2; D unclear. This CDR3 contains 18 residues. The V gene lost 0 bases and the J gene lost 0 bases, with 14 bases spanning the gap. Per the germline V gene, CDR1 is MNHEY and CDR2 is SMNVEV (reference sequence). The CDR3 is CASSLSGFSYSNTGELFF. For the CDR3, the DNA is TGTGCCAGCAGTTTATCGGGTTTTAGCTACTCGAACACCGGGGAGCTGTTTTTT.

The chain is built from TRBV14 and TRBJ2-2; maybe TRBD1 (5 bases). V lost 4 bases and J lost 4, with 7 bases in between. CDR3 length equals 13 residues. From germline, CDR1 is SGHDN and CDR2 FVKESK. The CDR3 here is CASSPRVTGELFF. For the CDR3, the DNA is TGTGCCAGCAGCCCCAGGGTCACCGGGGAGCTGTTTTTT.

This clone appeared a few times. The chain is built from TRBV6-1 and TRBJ2-6, with D possibly being TRBD1 (5 bases). CDR1 and CDR2 from the germline V gene are MNHNS and SASEGT. CDR3 length: 15 residues. Deletions cut 7 bases from V and 4 bases from J, with 14 bases between. As DNA, the CDR3 is TGTGCCAGCAACTCTCAGGGTTCCGGGGCCAACGTCCTGACTTTC. It yields the protein CASNSQGSGANVLTF.

This chain links TRBV18 with TRBJ2-5, with no clear D. The CDR3 spans 15 residues. Germline CDR1 KGHSH, CDR2 LQKENI. Between the trimmed V and J ends, which lost 4 bases and 0 bases, there was a span of 12 bases. The CDR3 spells CASSLSNSYQETQYF. DNA of the CDR3: TGTGCCAGCTCACTAAGCAATAGCTACCAAGAGACCCAGTACTTC.